Listed below are T cell receptor beta chains from one sample, sequenced in a study of T-cell reconstitution after alpha-beta-depleted transplantation in children. In TCRdb, the PCR reads were re-called with MiXCR into one record per CDR3 protein. The sample holds about 870,000 distinct CDR3 sequences; roughly 15% are singletons and the top ten take roughly 5%. Sequences were derived from PBMCs, mostly from graft donor cells, sampled 360 days after TCRalphabeta/CD19-depleted stem cell transplant. The receptors originated from a male patient aged 10 to 17 who had a stem cell transplant for acute lymphoblastic leukemia, so the T cells may come from the graft donor. Both conserved end residues are part of each CDR3. D genes are given only for firm matches. Where a row states a size, it is once, few, many or the class of an expanded clone; other rows omit it.

j_call d_call v_call cdr3_length clone_size cdr3_nt cdr3_aa
TRBJ2-7 TRBD1 TRBV19 15 - TGTGCCAGTAGTGCCCGACAGGGAATCTCCTACGAGCAGTACTTC CASSARQGISYEQYF
TRBJ2-7 TRBD2 TRBV5-5 16 few TGTGCCAGCAGCTTAAGACTAGCGGGAGTCCCCTACGAGCAGTACTTC CASSLRLAGVPYEQYF
TRBJ1-2 - TRBV7-6 18 few TGTGCCAGCAGCTTAGCGGCGAGGGGCGCAGGTTTTGACTATGGCTACACCTTC CASSLAARGAGFDYGYTF
TRBJ2-1 - TRBV7-8 16 - TGTGCCAGCAGCTTAGTGAAACTAGCATTCTACAATGAGCAGTTCTTC CASSLVKLAFYNEQFF
TRBJ1-1 - TRBV29-1 13 few TGCAGCGTTGACGAGTACATGAACACTGAAGCTTTCTTT CSVDEYMNTEAFF
TRBJ2-3 TRBD2 TRBV9 15 few TGTGCCAGCAGCATACTAGCGGGAGTACCAGATACGCAGTATTTT CASSILAGVPDTQYF
TRBJ2-1 - TRBV2 13 few TGTGCCAGCAGGACGGAGAGTTACAATGAGCAGTTCTTC CASRTESYNEQFF
TRBJ2-7 - TRBV4-2 16 - TGTGCCAGCAGCCACGGGTTGGGAGTTAAAATCGTCGGGCAGTACTTC CASSHGLGVKIVGQYF
TRBJ2-1 TRBD2 TRBV10-2 19 - TGCGCCAGCAGTGAGTCGACCCCGGGGGTAGCGGGAGGGCGCAATGAGCAGTTCTTC CASSESTPGVAGGRNEQFF
TRBJ1-6 - TRBV5-1 12 many TGCGCCAGCAGCTTGGGACTCCAACCCCTCCACTTT CASSLGLQPLHF
TRBJ2-3 - TRBV19 16 few TGTGCCAGTAGTATTCCCGGCGGGACTCCCACAGATACGCAGTATTTT CASSIPGGTPTDTQYF
TRBJ2-5 - TRBV20-1 12 few TGCAGTGATCCGCATGGGCAAGAGACCCAGTACTTC CSDPHGQETQYF
TRBJ2-1 TRBD1 TRBV9 13 few TGTGCCAGCAGCGACGGGACAGGGAATGAGCAGTTCTTC CASSDGTGNEQFF
TRBJ2-5 - TRBV5-1 13 - TGCGCCAGCAGCTACGGGATTCAAGAGACCCAGTACTTC CASSYGIQETQYF
TRBJ2-5 TRBD1 TRBV18 14 - TGTGCCAGCTCACTCCGACAGGGGATCGAGACCCAGTACTTC CASSLRQGIETQYF
TRBJ2-2 TRBD2 TRBV4-2 18 - TGTGCCAGCAGCCAAGATCGTGGACTGACTGGGAGGGGCTGGGAGCTGTTTTTT CASSQDRGLTGRGWELFF
TRBJ1-2 - TRBV5-1 13 - TGCGCCAGCAGCGATCGTGGAGGGTATGGCTACACCTTC CASSDRGGYGYTF
TRBJ2-7 - TRBV19 13 - TGTGCCAGTAGTTCATCGATCGTCTACGAGCAGTACTTC CASSSSIVYEQYF